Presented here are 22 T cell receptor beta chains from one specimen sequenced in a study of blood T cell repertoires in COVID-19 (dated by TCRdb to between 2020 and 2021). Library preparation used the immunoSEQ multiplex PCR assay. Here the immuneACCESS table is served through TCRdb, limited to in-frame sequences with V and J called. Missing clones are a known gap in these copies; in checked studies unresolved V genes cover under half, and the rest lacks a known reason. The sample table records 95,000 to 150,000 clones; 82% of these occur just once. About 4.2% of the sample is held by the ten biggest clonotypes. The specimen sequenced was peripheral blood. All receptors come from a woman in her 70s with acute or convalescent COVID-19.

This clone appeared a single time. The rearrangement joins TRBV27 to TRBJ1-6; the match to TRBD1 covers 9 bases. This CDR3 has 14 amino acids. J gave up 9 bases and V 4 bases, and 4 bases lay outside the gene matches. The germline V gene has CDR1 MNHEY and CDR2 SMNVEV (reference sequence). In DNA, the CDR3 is TGTGCCAGCAGTTATTCGGGACAGGGTTCACCCCTCCACTTT. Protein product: CASSYSGQGSPLHF.

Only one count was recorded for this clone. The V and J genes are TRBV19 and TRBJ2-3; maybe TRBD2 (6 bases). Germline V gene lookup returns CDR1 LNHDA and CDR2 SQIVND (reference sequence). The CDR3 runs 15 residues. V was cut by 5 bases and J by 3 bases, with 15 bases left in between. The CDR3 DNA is TGTGCCAGTAGTCGCCCGGGGCTAGCGACAGATACGCAGTATTTT. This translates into CASSRPGLATDTQYF.

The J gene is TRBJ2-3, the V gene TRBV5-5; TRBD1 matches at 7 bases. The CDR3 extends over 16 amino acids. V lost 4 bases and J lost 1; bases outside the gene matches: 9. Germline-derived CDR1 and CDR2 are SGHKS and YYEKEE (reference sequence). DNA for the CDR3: TGTGCCAGCAGCCCCCAGACAGGGTGGCGCACAGATACGCAGTATTTT. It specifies CASSPQTGWRTDTQYF.

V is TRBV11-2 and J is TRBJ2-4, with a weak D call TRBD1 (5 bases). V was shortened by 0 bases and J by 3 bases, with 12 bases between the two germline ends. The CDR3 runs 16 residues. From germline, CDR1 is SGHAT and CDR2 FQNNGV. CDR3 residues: CASSLDWQGFKNIQYF. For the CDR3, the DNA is TGTGCCAGCAGCTTAGATTGGCAGGGATTCAAAAACATTCAGTACTTC.

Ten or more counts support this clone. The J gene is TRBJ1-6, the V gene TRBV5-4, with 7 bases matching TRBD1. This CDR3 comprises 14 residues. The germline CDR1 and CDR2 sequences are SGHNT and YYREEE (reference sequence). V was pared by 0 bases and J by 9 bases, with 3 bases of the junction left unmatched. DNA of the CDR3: TGTGCCAGCAGCTTGGACAGGGGTCCTTCACCCCTCCACTTT. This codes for CASSLDRGPSPLHF.

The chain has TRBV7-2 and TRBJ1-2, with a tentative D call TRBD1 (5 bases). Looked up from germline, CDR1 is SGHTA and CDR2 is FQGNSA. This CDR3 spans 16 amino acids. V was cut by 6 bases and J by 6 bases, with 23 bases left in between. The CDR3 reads CASSPGTYGGSNGYTF. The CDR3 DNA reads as TGTGCCAGCAGTCCCGGGACCTACGGCGGGAGTAATGGCTACACCTTC.

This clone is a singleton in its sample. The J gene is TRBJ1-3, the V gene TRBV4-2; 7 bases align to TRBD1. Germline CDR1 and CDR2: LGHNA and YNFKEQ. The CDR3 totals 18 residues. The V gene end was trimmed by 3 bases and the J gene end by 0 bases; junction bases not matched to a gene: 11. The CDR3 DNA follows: TGTGCCAGCAGCCAGCAGGAGGTCAGGGGGACCTCTGGAAACACCATATATTTT. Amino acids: CASSQQEVRGTSGNTIYF.

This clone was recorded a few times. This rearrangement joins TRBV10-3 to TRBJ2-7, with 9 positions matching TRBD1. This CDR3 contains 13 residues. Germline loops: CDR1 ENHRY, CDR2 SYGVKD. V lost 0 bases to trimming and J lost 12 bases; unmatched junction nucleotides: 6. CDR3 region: CAISESWDRALYV. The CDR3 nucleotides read TGTGCCATCAGTGAGTCATGGGACAGGGCGCTGTACGTC.

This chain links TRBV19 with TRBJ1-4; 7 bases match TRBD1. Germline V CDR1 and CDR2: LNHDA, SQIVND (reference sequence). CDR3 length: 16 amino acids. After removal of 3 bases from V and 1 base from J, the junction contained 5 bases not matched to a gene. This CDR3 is CASSIPRGETNEKLFF. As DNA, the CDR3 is TGTGCCAGTAGTATCCCCAGGGGGGAAACTAATGAAAAACTGTTTTTT.

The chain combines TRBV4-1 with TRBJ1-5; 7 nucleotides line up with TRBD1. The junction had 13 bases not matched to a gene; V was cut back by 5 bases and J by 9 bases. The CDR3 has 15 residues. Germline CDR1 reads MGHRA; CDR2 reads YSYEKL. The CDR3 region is CASSSEGQARGPQHF. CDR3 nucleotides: TGCGCCAGCAGCTCAGAAGGACAGGCAAGGGGGCCCCAGCATTTT.

The CDR3 is CASSQDSYTYEQYF. CDR3 DNA sequence: TGCGCCAGCAGCCAAGACAGCTACACCTACGAGCAGTACTTC. The rearrangement uses TRBV5-1 and TRBJ2-7; a possible D gene is TRBD1 (5 bases). Germline-derived CDR1 and CDR2 are SGHRS and YFSETQ. The CDR3 consists of 14 residues. Trimming pared 4 bases from V and 2 bases from J, leaving 13 bases between. Together with reference TRBV5-1 and TRBJ2-7, the CDR3 gives the full variable domain: KAGVTQTPRYLIKTRGQQVTLSCSPISGHRSVSWYQQTPGQGLQFLFEYFSETQRNKGNFPGRFSGRQFSNSRSEMNVSTLELGDSALYLCASSQDSYTYEQYFGPGTRLTVT.

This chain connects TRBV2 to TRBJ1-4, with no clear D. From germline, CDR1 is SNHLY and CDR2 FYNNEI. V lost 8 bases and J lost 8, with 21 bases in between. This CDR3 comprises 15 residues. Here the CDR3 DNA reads TGTGCCAGCTGCGACATGTCGGGGTATTGCGAAAAACTGTTTTTT. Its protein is CASCDMSGYCEKLFF.

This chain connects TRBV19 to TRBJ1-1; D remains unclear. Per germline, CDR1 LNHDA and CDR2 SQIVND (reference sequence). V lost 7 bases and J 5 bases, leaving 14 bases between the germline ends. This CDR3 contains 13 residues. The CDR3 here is CASMAGVETEAFF. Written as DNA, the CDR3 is TGTGCCAGTATGGCCGGGGTCGAAACTGAAGCTTTCTTT.

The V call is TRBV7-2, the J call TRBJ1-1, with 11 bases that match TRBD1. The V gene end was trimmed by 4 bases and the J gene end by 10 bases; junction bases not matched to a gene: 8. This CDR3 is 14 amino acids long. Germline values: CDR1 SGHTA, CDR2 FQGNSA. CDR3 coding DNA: TGTGCCAGCAGCTACACCGGGACAGGGGGTTTAGCTTTCTTT. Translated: CASSYTGTGGLAFF.

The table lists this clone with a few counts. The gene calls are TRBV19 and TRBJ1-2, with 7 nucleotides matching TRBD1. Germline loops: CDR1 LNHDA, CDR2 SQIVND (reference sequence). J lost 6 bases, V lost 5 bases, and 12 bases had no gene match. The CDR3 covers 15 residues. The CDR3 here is CASSPYLTGLDGYTF. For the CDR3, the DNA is TGTGCCAGTAGTCCATACCTGACAGGGTTGGATGGCTACACCTTC.

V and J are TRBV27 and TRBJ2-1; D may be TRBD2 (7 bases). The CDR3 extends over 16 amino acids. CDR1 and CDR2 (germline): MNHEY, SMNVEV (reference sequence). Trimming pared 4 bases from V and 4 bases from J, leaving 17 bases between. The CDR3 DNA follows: TGTGCCAGCAGTTCCACCGGGGGGCTGGCGTACAATGAGCAGTTCTTC. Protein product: CASSSTGGLAYNEQFF.

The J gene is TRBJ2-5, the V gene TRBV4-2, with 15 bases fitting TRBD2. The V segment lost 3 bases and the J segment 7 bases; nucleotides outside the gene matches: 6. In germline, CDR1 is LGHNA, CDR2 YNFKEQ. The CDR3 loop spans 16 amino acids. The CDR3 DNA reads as TGTGCCAGCAGCCAGGGGTTGGGACTAGCGGGGGGGACCCAGTACTTC. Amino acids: CASSQGLGLAGGTQYF.

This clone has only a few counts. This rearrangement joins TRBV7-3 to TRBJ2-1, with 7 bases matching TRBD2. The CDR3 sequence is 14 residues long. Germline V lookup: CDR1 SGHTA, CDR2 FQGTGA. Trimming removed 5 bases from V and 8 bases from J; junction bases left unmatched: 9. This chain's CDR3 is CASSPGTTRDEQFF. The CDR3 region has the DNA TGTGCCAGCAGCCCCGGGACTACCCGAGATGAGCAGTTCTTC.

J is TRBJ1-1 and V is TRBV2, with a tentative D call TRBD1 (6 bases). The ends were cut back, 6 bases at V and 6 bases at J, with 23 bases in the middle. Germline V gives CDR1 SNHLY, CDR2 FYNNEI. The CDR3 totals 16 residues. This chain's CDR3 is CASSQGRGRTSPEAFF. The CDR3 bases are TGTGCCAGCAGCCAGGGGCGGGGGCGCACCTCCCCTGAAGCTTTCTTT. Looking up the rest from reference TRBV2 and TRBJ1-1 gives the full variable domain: EPEVTQTPSHQVTQMGQEVILRCVPISNHLYFYWYRQILGQKVEFLVSFYNNEISEKSEIFDDQFSVERPDGSNFTLKIRSTKLEDSAMYFCASSQGRGRTSPEAFFGQGTRLTVV.

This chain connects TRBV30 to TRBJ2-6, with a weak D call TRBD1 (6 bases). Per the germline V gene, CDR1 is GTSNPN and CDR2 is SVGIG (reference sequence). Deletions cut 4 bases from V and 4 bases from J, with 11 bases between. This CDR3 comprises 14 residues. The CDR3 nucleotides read TGTGCCTGGATACAGGGAGCAGGGGCCAACGTCCTGACTTTC. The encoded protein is CAWIQGAGANVLTF.

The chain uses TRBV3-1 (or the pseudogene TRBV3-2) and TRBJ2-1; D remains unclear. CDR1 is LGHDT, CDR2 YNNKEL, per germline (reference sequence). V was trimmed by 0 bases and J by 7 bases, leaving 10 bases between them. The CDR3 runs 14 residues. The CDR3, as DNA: TGTGCCAGCAGCCAAGATTGGCCGAAGAATGAGCAGTTCTTC. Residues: CASSQDWPKNEQFF.

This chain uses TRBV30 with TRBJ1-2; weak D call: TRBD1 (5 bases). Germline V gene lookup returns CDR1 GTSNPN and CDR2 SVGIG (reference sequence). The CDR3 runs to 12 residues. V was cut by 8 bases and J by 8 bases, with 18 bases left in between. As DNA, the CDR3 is TGTGCCGGCTCAGGGCGGCTTGGAGGCTACACCTTC. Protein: CAGSGRLGGYTF.